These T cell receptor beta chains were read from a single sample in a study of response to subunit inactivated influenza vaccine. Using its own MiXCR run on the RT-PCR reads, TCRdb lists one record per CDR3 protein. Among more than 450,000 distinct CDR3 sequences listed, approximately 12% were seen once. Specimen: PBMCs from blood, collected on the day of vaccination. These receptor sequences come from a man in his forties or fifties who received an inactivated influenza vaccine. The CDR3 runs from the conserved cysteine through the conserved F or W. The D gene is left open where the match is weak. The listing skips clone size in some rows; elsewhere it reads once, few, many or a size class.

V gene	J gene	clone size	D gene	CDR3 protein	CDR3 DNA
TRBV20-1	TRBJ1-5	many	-	CSAIPPGNQPQHF	TGCAGTGCTATCCCTCCGGGCAATCAGCCCCAGCATTTT
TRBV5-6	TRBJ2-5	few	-	CASSLDLIAGENQYF	TGTGCCAGCAGCTTGGATCTTATAGCAGGGGAGAACCAGTACTTC
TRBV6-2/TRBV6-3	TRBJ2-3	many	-	CASSRREITDTQYF	TGTGCCAGCAGCCGAAGGGAAATTACAGATACGCAGTATTTT
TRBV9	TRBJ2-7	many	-	CASSDERAPYEQYF	TGTGCCAGCAGCGACGAGAGGGCACCCTACGAGCAGTACTTC
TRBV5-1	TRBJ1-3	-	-	CASSPQSGDTIYF	TGCGCCAGCAGCCCGCAATCAGGGGACACCATATATTTT
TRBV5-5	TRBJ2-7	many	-	CASSPGSEHYEQYF	TGTGCCAGCAGCCCTGGATCAGAACACTACGAGCAGTACTTC
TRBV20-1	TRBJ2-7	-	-	CSARDNRVYEQYF	TGCAGTGCTAGAGATAACAGGGTGTACGAGCAGTACTTC
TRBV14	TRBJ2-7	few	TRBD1	CASSPPIWHTPPDRGGQGGYEQYF	TGTGCCAGCAGCCCCCCAATTTGGCACACACCCCCTGACAGAGGGGGACAGGGCGGCTACGAGCAGTACTTC
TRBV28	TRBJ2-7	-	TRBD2	CASSFLSAGTGEQYF	TGTGCCAGCAGTTTCTTATCAGCGGGGACCGGCGAGCAGTACTTC
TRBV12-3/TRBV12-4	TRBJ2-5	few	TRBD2	CASSLRGTETQYF	TGTGCCAGCAGTTTGCGGGGGACAGAGACCCAGTACTTC
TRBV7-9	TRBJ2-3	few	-	CASSLSGGTTDTQYF	TGTGCCAGCAGCTTATCCGGGGGAACCACAGATACGCAGTATTTT
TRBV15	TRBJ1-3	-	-	CATSRDPAGTPGTIYF	TGTGCCACCAGCAGAGATCCTGCAGGGACGCCGGGCACCATATATTTT
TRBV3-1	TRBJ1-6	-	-	CASSLKGTLHF	TGTGCCAGCAGCCTTAAGGGAACCCTCCACTTT
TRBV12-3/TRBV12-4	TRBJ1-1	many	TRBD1	CASTLGFGTANTEAFF	TGTGCCAGCACCCTCGGGTTTGGGACAGCCAACACTGAAGCTTTCTTT
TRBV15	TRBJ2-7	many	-	CATSREDHSSYEQYF	TGTGCCACCAGCAGAGAGGACCACAGCTCCTACGAGCAGTACTTC
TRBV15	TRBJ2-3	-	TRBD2	CATSSLRLAGGHGDTQYF	TGTGCCACCAGCAGCCTAAGACTAGCGGGAGGGCATGGAGATACGCAGTATTTT
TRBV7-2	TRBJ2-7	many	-	CASSYDRTYEQYF	TGTGCCAGCAGCTACGACAGGACCTACGAGCAGTACTTC
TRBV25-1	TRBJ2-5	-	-	CASISGGKTQYF	TGTGCCAGCATTAGCGGAGGGAAGACCCAGTACTTC
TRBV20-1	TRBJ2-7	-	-	CSAKGAPGTYEQYF	TGCAGTGCTAAAGGGGCTCCAGGGACCTACGAGCAGTACTTC
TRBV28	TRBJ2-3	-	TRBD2	CASSHLAGATDTQYF	TGTGCCAGCAGTCACCTAGCGGGGGCCACAGATACGCAGTATTTT
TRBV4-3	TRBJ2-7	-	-	CASSPLMGGADEQYF	TGCGCCAGCAGCCCCCTTATGGGGGGTGCGGACGAGCAGTACTTC
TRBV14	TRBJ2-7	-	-	CASGDRPYEQYF	TGTGCCAGCGGGGATCGGCCTTACGAGCAGTACTTC
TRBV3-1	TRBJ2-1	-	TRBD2	CASSHSSGTNEQFF	TGTGCCAGCAGCCATAGTAGCGGGACCAATGAGCAGTTCTTC
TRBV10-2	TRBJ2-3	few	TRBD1	CASRGTGGWRDTQYF	TGCGCCAGCAGGGGGACAGGGGGCTGGCGGGATACGCAGTATTTT
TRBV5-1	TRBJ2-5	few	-	CASSMGWEETQYF	TGCGCCAGCTCGATGGGGTGGGAAGAGACCCAGTACTTC
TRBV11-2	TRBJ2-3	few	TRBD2	CASSPFRRRLAGTDTQYF	TGTGCCAGCAGCCCCTTCCGCCGGCGTCTAGCGGGCACAGATACGCAGTATTTT
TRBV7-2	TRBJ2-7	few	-	CASSMGSAVVYEQYF	TGTGCCAGCAGCATGGGATCGGCCGTCGTTTACGAGCAGTACTTC
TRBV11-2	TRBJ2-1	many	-	CASSLVSGYEQFF	TGTGCCAGCAGCTTAGTCTCAGGGTACGAGCAGTTCTTC
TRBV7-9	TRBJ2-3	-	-	CASSLMAVYGTDTQYF	TGTGCCAGCAGCTTAATGGCGGTATATGGCACAGATACGCAGTATTTT
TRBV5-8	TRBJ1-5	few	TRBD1	CASSPTGQGNQPQHF	TGTGCCAGCAGCCCCACGGGACAGGGTAATCAGCCCCAGCATTTT
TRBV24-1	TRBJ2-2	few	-	CATSDTIKGGELFF	TGTGCCACCAGTGATACGATTAAAGGCGGGGAGCTGTTTTTT
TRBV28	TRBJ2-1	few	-	CASSLSMNNEQFF	TGTGCCAGCAGTTTATCAATGAACAATGAGCAGTTCTTC
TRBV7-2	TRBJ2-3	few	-	CASSLDLPTQYF	TGTGCCAGCAGCCTGGATCTGCCTACGCAGTATTTT
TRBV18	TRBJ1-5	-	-	CASSRQFLSQPQHF	TGTGCCAGCTCACGTCAATTCCTGTCTCAGCCCCAGCATTTT
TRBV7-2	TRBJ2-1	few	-	CASRLDATPTYNEQFF	TGTGCCAGCAGGTTGGACGCCACCCCCACCTACAATGAGCAGTTCTTC
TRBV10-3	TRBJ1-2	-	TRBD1	CAISEMGQGPNYGYTF	TGTGCCATCAGTGAGATGGGACAGGGCCCTAACTATGGCTACACCTTC
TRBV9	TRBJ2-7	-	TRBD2	CASSPLSSGSVYEQYF	TGTGCCAGCAGCCCACTCTCCAGCGGGAGTGTCTACGAGCAGTACTTC
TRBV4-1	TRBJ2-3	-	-	CASSQDFGTTTDTQYF	TGCGCCAGCAGCCAAGACTTCGGGACAACCACAGATACGCAGTATTTT
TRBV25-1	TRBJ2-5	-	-	CASSEWSEETQYF	TGTGCCAGCAGTGAATGGTCTGAAGAGACCCAGTACTTC
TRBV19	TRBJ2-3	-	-	CASSARWDKLTDTQYF	TGTGCCAGTAGTGCGCGATGGGACAAACTCACAGATACGCAGTATTTT
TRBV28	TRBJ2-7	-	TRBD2	CARTTGASGRTYEQYF	TGTGCCAGAACGACTGGGGCTAGCGGGCGGACCTACGAGCAGTACTTC
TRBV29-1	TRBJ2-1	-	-	CSVDGVFFSYNEQFF	TGCAGCGTTGATGGCGTATTTTTCTCCTACAATGAGCAGTTCTTC
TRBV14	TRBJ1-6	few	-	CASSRSGGIRSYNSPLHF	TGTGCCAGCAGCCGCAGTGGGGGTATCCGCTCCTATAATTCACCCCTCCACTTT
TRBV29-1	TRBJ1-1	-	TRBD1	CSASIWDRGTEAFF	TGCAGCGCCTCGATCTGGGACAGGGGCACTGAAGCTTTCTTT